Listed below are T cell receptor beta chains from one sample, sequenced in a study of early stage breast cancer tumors. The repertoire was sequenced with immunoSEQ multiplex PCR; TCRdb's copy has only in-frame clones and lacks some. The sample consists of around 9,900 clones, roughly 60% of them appearing once. Material for sequencing was breast tumor tissue. The receptors were sampled from a person between 60 and 69 years old with breast cancer. The CDR3 runs from the conserved cysteine through the conserved F or W. A D gene is named only where the DNA matches it firmly. Clone size, where shown, is once, few, many, or a class for clones that have expanded.

TRBD1,NA,TRBV7-9,TRBJ2-2,TGTGCCAGCAGCTTAGGACAGGGGCGAGCTTCCGGGGAGCTGTTTTTT,CASSLGQGRASGELFF
NA,NA,TRBV18,TRBJ2-2,TGTGCCAGCTCACCATTTAAGGGGGCCGGGGAGCTGTTTTTT,CASSPFKGAGELFF
TRBD2,NA,TRBV6-1,TRBJ2-6,TGTGCCAGCCTACCCCTAGCGGGTGGGGCCAACGTCCTGACTTTC,CASLPLAGGANVLTF
TRBD1,NA,TRBV5-1,TRBJ2-1,TGCGCCAGCAGAGATGACAGGGCCTTCGCGGGTGAGCAGTTCTTC,CASRDDRAFAGEQFF
TRBD1,once,TRBV5-6,TRBJ2-7,TGTGCCAGCGGACAGGGATTAGTCGGCGAGCAGTACTTC,CASGQGLVGEQYF
NA,NA,TRBV7-2,TRBJ2-7,TGTGCCAGCAGCACAGTCCTGAACGAGCAGTACTTC,CASSTVLNEQYF
NA,NA,TRBV5-1,TRBJ2-3,TGCGCCAGCAGCGATCGAGCGGTTCCAGATACGCAGTATTTT,CASSDRAVPDTQYF
NA,NA,TRBV7-9,TRBJ2-1,TGTGCCAGCAGCTTAACCGGACAGCCCGCGTGGGTCAATGAGCAGTTCTTC,CASSLTGQPAWVNEQFF
NA,medium-sized,TRBV19,TRBJ2-7,TGTGCCACCTCGTCCTGGGCGGGACCACTCTACGAGCAGTACTTC,CATSSWAGPLYEQYF
NA,NA,TRBV2,TRBJ2-3,TGTGCCAGCAGTGAACCCCGTTACGTCCCGCCAGATACGCAGTATTTT,CASSEPRYVPPDTQYF
TRBD2,NA,TRBV10-3,TRBJ2-7,TGTGCCATCAACGGCGGGGGTTCCTACGAGCAGTACTTC,CAINGGGSYEQYF
NA,large,TRBV6-5,TRBJ1-4,TGTGCCAGCAGTTACTCGGCTTTGGTGGAAAAACTGTTTTTT,CASSYSALVEKLFF
TRBD2,NA,TRBV6-4,TRBJ2-1,TGTGCCAGCAGTGACACTAGCGGGGGGTCCAATGAGCAGTTCTTC,CASSDTSGGSNEQFF
NA,NA,TRBV15,TRBJ2-1,TGTGCCACCAGCCGTCTGAATGACCCGCGGGGTGAGCAGTTCTTC,CATSRLNDPRGEQFF
NA,NA,TRBV9,TRBJ1-3,TGTGCCAGCAGCACCCCCTCCGGTGGCTCTGGAAACACCATATATTTT,CASSTPSGGSGNTIYF
TRBD1,NA,TRBV11-2,TRBJ1-2,TGTGCCAGCAGCTCAACCCCACGACAGGGCCTCGAAGGCTACACCTTC,CASSSTPRQGLEGYTF
TRBD2,once,TRBV9,TRBJ2-3,TGTGCCAGCAGCTCAAGACTAGCGGGAAGAGATACGCAGTATTTT,CASSSRLAGRDTQYF
NA,few,TRBV19,TRBJ1-2,TGTGCCAGTAGTATAGACCAGGGCAGGAGGGGCTACACCTTC,CASSIDQGRRGYTF
NA,NA,TRBV19,TRBJ1-5,TGTGCCAGTAGTATTTATGGCGATCAGCCCCAGCATTTT,CASSIYGDQPQHF
NA,NA,TRBV7-2,TRBJ2-5,TGTGCCAGCAGCTTATCTTCCGCGGGGACCCAGTACTTC,CASSLSSAGTQYF
NA,NA,TRBV6-1,TRBJ1-3,TGTGCCAGCAGTGAAGGGTCGGGCCCTGGAAACACCATATATTTT,CASSEGSGPGNTIYF
NA,NA,TRBV6-4,TRBJ2-1,TGTGCCAGCAAACCTACCAACTCCTACAATGAGCAGTTCTTC,CASKPTNSYNEQFF
TRBD2,NA,TRBV5-1,TRBJ2-1,TGCGCCAGCAGCTTACGACTAGCGATCTACAATGAGCAGTTCTTC,CASSLRLAIYNEQFF
NA,NA,TRBV9,TRBJ1-2,TGTGCCAGCAGCGTAACGCCAGAAGCTAACTATGGCTACACCTTC,CASSVTPEANYGYTF
NA,NA,TRBV4-1,TRBJ1-2,TGCGCCAGCAGCCAAGACGGTCAGCTGGGGTATGGCTACACCTTC,CASSQDGQLGYGYTF
TRBD2,NA,TRBV2,TRBJ2-7,TGTGCCAGCAGCGTAGTCGAGCGGGACTCCTACGAGCAGTACTTC,CASSVVERDSYEQYF
NA,NA,TRBV5-6,TRBJ1-3,TGTGCCAGCACACTATACCGGACCGTCTCTGGAAACACCATATATTTT,CASTLYRTVSGNTIYF
NA,NA,TRBV7-8,TRBJ1-1,TGTGCCAGCAGCTTAGTAGGGGGACAAAATCATGAAGCTTTCTTT,CASSLVGGQNHEAFF
NA,once,TRBV9,TRBJ1-1,TGTGCCAGCAGCGTAGCTTATGGGTACACTGAAGCTTTCTTT,CASSVAYGYTEAFF
TRBD2,medium-sized,TRBV7-3,TRBJ2-3,TGTGCCAGCAGCTTAACTAGCGGGGCCTCAGATACGCAGTATTTT,CASSLTSGASDTQYF
NA,NA,TRBV30,TRBJ2-1,TGTGCCTGGAGTGTGGGACGGGGGGCAAATGAGCAGTTCTTC,CAWSVGRGANEQFF
NA,NA,TRBV6-6,TRBJ1-1,TGTGCCAGCAGTTCGGCGGCCCGTCAAGCTTTCTTT,CASSSAARQAFF
TRBD2,NA,TRBV9,TRBJ2-1,TGTGCCAGCAGCGTAGGGTCAAGCGGGGCTAATGAGCAGTTCTTC,CASSVGSSGANEQFF
NA,NA,TRBV2,TRBJ2-5,TGTGCCAGCAGTGGGGGTGGCGGGCAGTACCAAGAGACCCAGTACTTC,CASSGGGGQYQETQYF
NA,NA,TRBV2,TRBJ1-4,TGTGCCAGCACACGACAGTTGGGGCAGTGGAATGAAAAACTGTTTTTT,CASTRQLGQWNEKLFF
NA,NA,TRBV28,TRBJ2-3,TGTGCCAGCAGACCGAACCATCTGTGGCAGTATTTT,CASRPNHLWQYF
NA,NA,TRBV2,TRBJ2-3,TGTGCCAGCAGTGAAGGTACTACAGGCCTTAGCACAGATACGCAGTATTTT,CASSEGTTGLSTDTQYF
NA,NA,TRBV7-3,TRBJ1-1,TGTGCCAGCAGCTTTACAGTAAACACTGAAGCTTTCTTT,CASSFTVNTEAFF
TRBD1,few,TRBV19,TRBJ1-2,TGTGCCAGTAGTGGGGGACAGTCCTTCTATGGCTACACCTTC,CASSGGQSFYGYTF
NA,NA,TRBV6-5,TRBJ2-2,TGTGCCACCTCAGGGAGACAGGCGAACACCGGGGAGCTGTTTTTT,CATSGRQANTGELFF
NA,NA,TRBV6-6,TRBJ1-5,TGTGCCAGCAGCTCACATGACGTTAGCAATCAGCCCCAGCATTTT,CASSSHDVSNQPQHF